This T cell receptor beta chain derives from a study of blood T cell repertoires in COVID-19. As for the study in general: Sites in the United States, Italy and Spain provided acute and convalescent COVID-19 samples. Sample material is recorded as cDNA or gDNA derived from T cells, B-cell-depleted T cells, or PBMCs.

Authors' processing steps: Scientists estimated how many nucleated cells there were by amplifying reference gene primers. Measured with immunoSEQ multiplex PCR; TCRdb has only the in-frame clones, and not every one. V and J calls and clone size are as listed in that table; D and trimming were resolved from the DNA. The repertoire holds about 88,000 clones, with around 90% as singletons. This CDR3 spans 15 amino acids. Germline V gene lookup returns CDR1 SGHDT and CDR2 YYEEEE. Trimming took 2 bases from V and 7 from J; bases not matched to a gene: 4. This sequence joins TRBV5-6 and TRBJ1-6, with TRBD1 matching over 9 bases. Source material: peripheral blood. The source is a male donor with acute or convalescent COVID-19. The CDR3 DNA follows: TGTGCCAGCAGCTTACCGACAGGGGGAAATTCACCCCTCCACTTT. Amino acids: CASSLPTGGNSPLHF. Full variable domain (rest looked up from reference TRBV5-6 and TRBJ1-6): DAGVTQSPTHLIKTRGQQVTLRCSPKSGHDTVSWYQQALGQGPQFIFQYYEEEERQRGNFPDRFSGHQFPNYSSELNVNALLLGDSALYLCASSLPTGGNSPLHFGNGTRLTVT.